Sequencing of this T cell receptor (beta chain) was carried out in a study of a mutant IDH1 vaccine in newly diagnosed glioma. Background on the study: Once 4-6 weeks had passed after radiotherapy alone, vaccination started, or it started with temozolomide cycles. Earlier therapy was either radiotherapy, temozolomide, or both, and most got both. General study points: Top-clonotype changes in peripheral T cells seemed unrelated to pseudoprogression.

The method was immunoSEQ multiplex PCR; TCRdb's version includes in-frame clones alone and lacks a portion of them. This sample has 60,000 or so clones, with approximately 82% found just once. By sample share, this clone is medium-sized. Its antigen is still unknown. Time point reported: week 5, during vaccination. Each dose of the vaccine consisted of 300 ug of mutant IDH1 20-mer peptide, with topical imiquimod. Astrocytomas that were new, WHO grade 3 or 4, IDH1-mutant and ATRX-lost were present in the donors. Trimming shortened V by 6 bases and J by 8 bases, and 19 bases separated the two germline ends. CDR1 and CDR2 (germline): SEHNR, FQNEAQ (reference sequence). The CDR3 extends over 15 amino acids.

The chain employs TRBV7-9 and TRBJ2-2; TRBD2 is a possible D gene (5 bases). The TCR sequence derives from a woman between 18 and 30 years old with glioma. Some clones in this sample may be carry-over from other donors' samples. The sample was PBMCs, taken from a glioma patient whose treatment included an IDH1 peptide vaccine. CDR3 amino acids: CASRPPGFGDGELFF. CDR3 sequence (DNA): TGTGCCAGCAGGCCGCCCGGGTTCGGGGATGGGGAGCTGTTTTTT.